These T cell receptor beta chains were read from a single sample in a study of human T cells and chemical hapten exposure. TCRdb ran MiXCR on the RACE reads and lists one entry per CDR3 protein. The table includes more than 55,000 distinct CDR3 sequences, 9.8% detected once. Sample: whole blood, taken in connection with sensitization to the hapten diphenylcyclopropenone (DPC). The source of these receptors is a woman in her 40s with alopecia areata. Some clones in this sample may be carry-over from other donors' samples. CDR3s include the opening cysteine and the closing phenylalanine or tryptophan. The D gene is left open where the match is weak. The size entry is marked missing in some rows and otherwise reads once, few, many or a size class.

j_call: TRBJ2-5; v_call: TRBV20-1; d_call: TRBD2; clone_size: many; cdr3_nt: TGCAGTGCCACTATAGCGGGGGGCGCCCAAGAGACCCAGTACTTC; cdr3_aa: CSATIAGGAQETQYF
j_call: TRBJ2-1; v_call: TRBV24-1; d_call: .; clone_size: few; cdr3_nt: TGTGCCACCAGTGATTCCAGCACATACTATTACAATGAGCAGTTCTTC; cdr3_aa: CATSDSSTYYYNEQFF
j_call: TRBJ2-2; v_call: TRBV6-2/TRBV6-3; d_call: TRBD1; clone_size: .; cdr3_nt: TGTGCCAGCAGAAGGACAGGGAGTACCGGGGAGCTGTTTTTT; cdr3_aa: CASRRTGSTGELFF
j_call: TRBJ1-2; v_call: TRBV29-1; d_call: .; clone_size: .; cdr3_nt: TGCAGCGTTCTTAAGGGGGAAGCTAACTATGGCTACACCTTC; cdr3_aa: CSVLKGEANYGYTF
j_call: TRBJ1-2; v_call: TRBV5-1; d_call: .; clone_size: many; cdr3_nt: TGCGCCAGCAGCTTGGAGTCTCACAGGGATGGCTACACCTTC; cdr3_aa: CASSLESHRDGYTF
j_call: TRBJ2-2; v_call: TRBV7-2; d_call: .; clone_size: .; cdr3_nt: TGTGCCAGCAGCTTCCAGGGGGGGCAAGGCGGGGAGCTGTTTTTT; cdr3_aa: CASSFQGGQGGELFF
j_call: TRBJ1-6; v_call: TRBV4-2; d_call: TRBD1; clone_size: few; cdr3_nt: TGTGCCAGCAGCCAAGGTTGGACAGGGGGCAGACCTTCACCCCTCCACTTT; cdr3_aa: CASSQGWTGGRPSPLHF
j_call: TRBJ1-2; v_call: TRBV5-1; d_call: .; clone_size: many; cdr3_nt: TGCGCCAGCAGCTTGTCTTTCGTGGTAGGCTACACCTTC; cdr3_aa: CASSLSFVVGYTF
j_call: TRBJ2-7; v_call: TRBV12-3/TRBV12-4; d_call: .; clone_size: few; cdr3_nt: TGTGCCAGCACCAGTAGTGGGGGTCCCCATTTCTACGAGCAGTACTTC; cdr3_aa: CASTSSGGPHFYEQYF
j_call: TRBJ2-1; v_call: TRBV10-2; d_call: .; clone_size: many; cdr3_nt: TGCGCCAGCAGTGATTCAGCAGGGGACCCCACCTACAATGAGCAGTTCTTC; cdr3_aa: CASSDSAGDPTYNEQFF
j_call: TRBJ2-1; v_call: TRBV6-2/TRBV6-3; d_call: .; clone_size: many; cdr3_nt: TGTGCCAGCACCCTAGACCGGCTGGGGGAGCAGTTCTTC; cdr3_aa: CASTLDRLGEQFF
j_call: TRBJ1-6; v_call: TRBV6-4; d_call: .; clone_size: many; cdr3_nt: TGTGCCAGCAGGGCAGACGGAAGAGATTCACCCCTCCACTTT; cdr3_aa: CASRADGRDSPLHF
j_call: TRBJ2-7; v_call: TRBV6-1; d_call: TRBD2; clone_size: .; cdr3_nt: TGTGCCAGCAGTGAATTGAGCGGGGGGGCCTACGAGCAGTACTTC; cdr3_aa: CASSELSGGAYEQYF
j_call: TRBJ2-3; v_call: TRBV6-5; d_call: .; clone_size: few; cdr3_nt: TGTGCCAGCAGACAGGGAAATGGTGCGGATACGCAGTATTTT; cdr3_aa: CASRQGNGADTQYF
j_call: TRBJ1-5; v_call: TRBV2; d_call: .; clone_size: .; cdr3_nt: TGTGCCTGCGACTATCGGCCCCAGCATTTT; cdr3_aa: CACDYRPQHF